The 8 T cell receptor beta chains listed next were all sequenced from one sample in a study of blood T cells in healthy people across ages. Through a sample-barcoded 5' primer and a J-beta primer mix, a second PCR was run for about 6 to 11 cycles. MiXCR, run by TCRdb on the 5' RACE reads, gives a single entry per CDR3 protein. The data contain approximately 1.5 million distinct CDR3 sequences, roughly 32% of them singletons. Input material: blood. The receptor set was obtained from a woman in her 30s in good health.

V usage is TRBV9 and J usage is TRBJ2-5; D might be TRBD2 (6 bases). The V gene lost 0 bases and the J gene lost 8 bases, with 17 bases spanning the gap. Germline V gene data show CDR1 as SGDLS and CDR2 as YYNGEE. CDR3 length: 15 residues. The DNA of the CDR3 is TGTGCCAGCAGCGTAGTTAGTAGCGGTCGGGGAACCCAGTACTTC. It translates to CASSVVSSGRGTQYF.

With regard to this clonotype: This CDR3 fails to terminate in the conserved phenylalanine or tryptophan, so it likely reflects a read error. V gene TRBV9 combines with J gene TRBJ2-7; no clear D gene. There are 14 residues in the CDR3. Germline CDR1 reads SGDLS; CDR2 reads YYNGEE. Deletions cut 5 bases from V and 3 bases from J, with 15 bases between. CDR3: CASRERTVGYEQYL. The DNA of the CDR3 is TGTGCCAGCAGAGAACGAACCGTAGGCTACGAGCAGTACTTA.

This clonotype was counted only a few times. The CDR3 reads CSAGLAGGNEQYF. The CDR3 bases are TGCAGCGCTGGACTAGCGGGAGGAAACGAGCAGTACTTC. This chain joins TRBV20-1 and TRBJ2-5; TRBD2 matches 14 bases. The DNA end is more similar to TRBJ2-7, so the J call may be wrong. The CDR3 extends over 13 amino acids. The V gene's germline CDR1 is DFQATT and CDR2 SNEGSKA (reference sequence).

V is TRBV6-7 and J is TRBJ2-7, with TRBD2 matching 8 bases. TRBV6-7 has ORF status, its function being uncertain. V gave up 0 bases and J gave up 4 bases; unmatched junction bases: 2. CDR3 length equals 14 residues. In DNA form, the CDR3 reads TGTGCCAGCAGTTACTCAAGCGGGAGATACGAGCAGTACTTC. Protein product: CASSYSSGRYEQYF.

The V call is TRBV25-1, the J call TRBJ2-7; the match to TRBD1 covers 7 bases. Germline assignment: CDR1 MGHDK and CDR2 SYGVNS. Germline trimming cut 1 base from V and 5 bases from J; bases unmatched to any gene: 11. The CDR3 length is 16 residues. This chain's CDR3 is CASSELSSGQRDEQYF. CDR3 DNA sequence: TGTGCCAGCAGTGAATTAAGCTCGGGACAGAGGGACGAGCAGTACTTC.

This clonotype turned up a few times. The gene calls are TRBV5-6 and TRBJ1-2, with 8 bases matching TRBD1. The V gene's germline CDR1 is SGHDT and CDR2 YYEEEE. The CDR3 totals 13 residues. The V and J ends lost 6 bases and 6 bases, in that order; junction bases with no gene match: 7. In nucleotides, the CDR3 is TGTGCCAGCAACAGGGGGAAATTCCATGGCTACACCTTC. It is translated as CASNRGKFHGYTF.

This clonotype was seen more than once but under ten times. The chain is built from TRBV9 and TRBJ2-5; D may be TRBD1 (7 bases). This CDR3 contains 15 residues. Between the trimmed V and J ends, which lost 2 bases and 2 bases, there was a span of 13 bases. Per germline, CDR1 SGDLS and CDR2 YYNGEE. Here the CDR3 reads CASSVDQGGQETQYF. CDR3 DNA: TGTGCCAGCAGCGTTGACCAGGGGGGTCAAGAGACCCAGTACTTC. The complete variable domain, with remaining parts taken from reference TRBV9 and TRBJ2-5, reads DSGVTQTPKHLITATGQRVTLRCSPRSGDLSVYWYQQSLDQGLQFLIQYYNGEERAKGNILERFSAQQFPDLHSELNLSSLELGDSALYFCASSVDQGGQETQYFGPGTRLLVL.

The V gene is TRBV13, the J gene TRBJ1-2; TRBD1 might be the D (5 bases). The CDR3 spans 16 residues. V was shortened by 1 base and J by 8 bases, with 20 bases between the two germline ends. CDR1 and CDR2 from the germline V gene are PRHDT and FYEKMQ (reference sequence). The CDR3 DNA sequence: TGTGCCAGCAGCTTAGTGGTGGGACCGCTCTATGACGGCTACACCTTC. The encoded protein is CASSLVVGPLYDGYTF.